Below, 9 T cell receptor beta chains from the same sample are listed, as sequenced in a study of CXCR3-negative and CXCR3-positive naive CD8 T cells. The study, taken as a whole, reports: In CXCR3-positive naive cells, the TRB CDR3s were more hydrophobic than in CXCR3-negative naive cells.

The method, 5' RACE with UMI labels, was used to prepare the TRB cDNA libraries. With the 5' RACE reads reprocessed, TCRdb shows one record per CDR3 protein and no DNA. The table lists about 120,000 distinct CDR3 sequences. These receptors have no known antigen. Sequences were obtained from naive CXCR3+ CD8+ T cells from blood. Subset given: CD45RO-CCR7+CD27+CD95- naive CD8+ T cells expressing CXCR3 (TNR3+). These receptors were taken from a human donor in good health. Some clones in this sample may be carry-over from other donors' samples.

This chain uses TRBV29-1 with TRBJ2-7; as DNA is missing, the TRBD1 call by TCRdb cannot be tested. Germline V gene sequence: CDR1 SQVTM, CDR2 ANQGSEA. The CDR3 runs 15 residues. This CDR3 reads CSVEEGTGVPYEQYF.

This chain uses TRBV19 with TRBJ1-4. The CDR3 is 14 amino acids. CDR1 and CDR2 from the germline V gene are LNHDA and SQIVND (reference sequence). The CDR3 loop reads CASSMRTLNEKLFF.

The chain links TRBV15 to TRBJ2-7; as DNA is missing, the TRBD1 call by TCRdb cannot be tested. Germline assignment: CDR1 LNHNV and CDR2 YYDKDF (reference sequence). This CDR3 spans 14 amino acids. The CDR3 spells CATSTRGARDEQYF.

The V gene is TRBV28, the J gene TRBJ2-7; TCRdb indicates TRBD1, and absent DNA this call remains unverified. The CDR3 contains 15 residues. Germline V CDR1 and CDR2: MDHEN, SYDVKM. The CDR3 here is CASSHTGTGAYEQYF. Variable domain in full (rest from reference TRBV28 and TRBJ2-7): DVKVTQSSRYLVKRTGEKVFLECVQDMDHENMFWYRQDPGLGLRLIYFSYDVKMKEKGDIPEGYSVSREKKERFSLILESASTNQTSMYLCASSHTGTGAYEQYFGPGTRLTVT.

J is TRBJ1-2 and V is TRBV3-1. Germline values: CDR1 LGHDT, CDR2 YNNKEL (reference sequence). The CDR3 has 16 amino acids. CDR3 protein: CASSQDANTDPGGYTF.

The chain links TRBV5-6 to TRBJ2-2; with no DNA, the TCRdb D assignment of TRBD2 cannot be verified. The CDR3 is 14 residues long. Per the germline V gene, CDR1 is SGHDT and CDR2 is YYEEEE. The chain's CDR3 is CASSGSGRSGELFF.

V usage is TRBV15 and J usage is TRBJ2-1; the TRBD1 assignment by TCRdb is unverifiable without DNA. From germline, CDR1 is LNHNV and CDR2 YYDKDF (reference sequence). This CDR3 region has 15 residues. The CDR3: CATRGVDRGRNEQFF.

V and J are TRBV7-6 and TRBJ1-1; TCRdb picks TRBD1, but there is no DNA to check that call. There are 14 residues in the CDR3. Looked up from germline, CDR1 is SGHVS and CDR2 is FNYEAQ. CDR3 loop: CASSLGGGKIEAFF. The entire variable domain, with the rest obtained from reference TRBV7-6 and TRBJ1-1, is as follows: GAGVSQSPRYKVTKRGQDVALRCDPISGHVSLYWYRQALGQGPEFLTYFNYEAQQDKSGLPNDRFSAERPEGSISTLTIQRTEQRDSAMYRCASSLGGGKIEAFFGQGTRLTVV.

J is TRBJ2-1 and V is TRBV6-2 or TRBV6-3; TCRdb reports TRBD2, a call that lacks DNA to check it against. CDR1 and CDR2 (germline): MNHEY, SVGEGT. The CDR3 has 17 residues. The CDR3: CASSYSGHGSSGDEQFF.